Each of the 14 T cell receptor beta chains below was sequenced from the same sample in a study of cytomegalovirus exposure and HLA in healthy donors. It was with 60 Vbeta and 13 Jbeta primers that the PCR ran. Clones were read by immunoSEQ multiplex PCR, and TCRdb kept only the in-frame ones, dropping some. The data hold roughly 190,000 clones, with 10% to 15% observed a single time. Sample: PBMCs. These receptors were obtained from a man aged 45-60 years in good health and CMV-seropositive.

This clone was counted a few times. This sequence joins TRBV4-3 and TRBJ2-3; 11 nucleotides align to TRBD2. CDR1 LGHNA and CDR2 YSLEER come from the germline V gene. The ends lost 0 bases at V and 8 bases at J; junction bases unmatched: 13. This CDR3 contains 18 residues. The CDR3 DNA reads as TGCGCCAGCAGCCAAGATCGAGGGGCTAGCGGGGGGTTCGGTACGCAGTATTTT. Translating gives CASSQDRGASGGFGTQYF.

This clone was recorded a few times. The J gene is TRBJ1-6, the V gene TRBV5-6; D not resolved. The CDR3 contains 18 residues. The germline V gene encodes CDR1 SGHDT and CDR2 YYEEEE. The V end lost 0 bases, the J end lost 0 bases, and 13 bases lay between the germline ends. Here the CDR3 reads CASSLGDISSSYNSPLHF. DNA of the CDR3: TGTGCCAGCAGCTTGGGCGACATCTCGAGCTCCTATAATTCACCCCTCCACTTT.

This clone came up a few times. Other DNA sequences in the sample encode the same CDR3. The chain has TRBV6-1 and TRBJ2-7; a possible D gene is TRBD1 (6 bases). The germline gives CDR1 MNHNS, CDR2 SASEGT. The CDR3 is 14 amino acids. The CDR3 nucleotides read TGTGCCAGCAGTGTAACAGGGATCGAATACGAGCAGTACGTT. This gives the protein CASSVTGIEYEQYV.

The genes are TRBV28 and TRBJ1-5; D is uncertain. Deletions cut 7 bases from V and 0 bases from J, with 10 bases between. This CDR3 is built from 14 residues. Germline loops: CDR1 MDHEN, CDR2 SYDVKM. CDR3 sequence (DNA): TGTGCCAGCAACCACAAGAATAGCAATCAGCCCCAGCATTTT. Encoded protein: CASNHKNSNQPQHF.

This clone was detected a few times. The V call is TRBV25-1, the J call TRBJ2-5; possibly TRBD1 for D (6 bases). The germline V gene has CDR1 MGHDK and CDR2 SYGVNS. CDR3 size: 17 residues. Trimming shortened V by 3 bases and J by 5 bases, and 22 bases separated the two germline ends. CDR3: CASSDTTRQAKGETQYF. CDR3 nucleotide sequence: TGTGCCAGCAGTGATACCACGCGACAGGCGAAAGGGGAGACCCAGTACTTC.

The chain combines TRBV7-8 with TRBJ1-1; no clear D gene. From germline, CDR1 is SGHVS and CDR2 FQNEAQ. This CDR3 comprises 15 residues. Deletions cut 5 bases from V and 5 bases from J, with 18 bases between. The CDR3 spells CASSRRTTSGTEAFF. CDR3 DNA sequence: TGTGCCAGCAGCCGACGGACCACATCGGGGACTGAAGCTTTCTTT.

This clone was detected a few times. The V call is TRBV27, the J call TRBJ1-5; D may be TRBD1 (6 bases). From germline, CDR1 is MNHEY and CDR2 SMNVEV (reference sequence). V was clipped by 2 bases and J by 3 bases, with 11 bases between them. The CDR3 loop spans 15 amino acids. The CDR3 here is CASSLRGADNQPQHF. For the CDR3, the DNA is TGTGCCAGCAGTTTACGGGGGGCGGACAATCAGCCCCAGCATTTT.

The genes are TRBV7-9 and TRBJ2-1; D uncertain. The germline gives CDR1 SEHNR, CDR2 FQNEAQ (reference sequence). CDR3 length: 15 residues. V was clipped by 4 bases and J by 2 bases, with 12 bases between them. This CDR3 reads CASSSLYSPYNEQFF. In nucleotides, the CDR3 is TGTGCCAGCAGCTCCCTTTATAGTCCCTACAATGAGCAGTTCTTC. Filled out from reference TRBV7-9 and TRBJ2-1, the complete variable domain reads DTGVSQNPRHKITKRGQNVTFRCDPISEHNRLYWYRQTLGQGPEFLTYFQNEAQLEKSRLLSDRFSAERPKGSFSTLEIQRTEQGDSAMYLCASSSLYSPYNEQFFGPGTRLTVL.

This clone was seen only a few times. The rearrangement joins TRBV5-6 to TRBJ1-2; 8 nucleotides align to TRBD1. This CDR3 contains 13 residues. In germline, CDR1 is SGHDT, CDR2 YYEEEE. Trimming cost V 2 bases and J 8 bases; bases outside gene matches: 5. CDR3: CASSFQGARGYTF. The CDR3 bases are TGTGCCAGCAGCTTCCAGGGGGCGCGAGGCTACACCTTC.

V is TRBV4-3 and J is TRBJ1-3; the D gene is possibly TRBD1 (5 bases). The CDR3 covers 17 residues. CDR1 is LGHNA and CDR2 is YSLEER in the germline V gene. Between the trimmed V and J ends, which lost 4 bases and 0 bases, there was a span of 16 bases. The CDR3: CASSLIGGSFSGNTIYF. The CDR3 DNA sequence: TGCGCCAGCAGCCTTATTGGGGGGTCCTTCTCTGGAAACACCATATATTTT.

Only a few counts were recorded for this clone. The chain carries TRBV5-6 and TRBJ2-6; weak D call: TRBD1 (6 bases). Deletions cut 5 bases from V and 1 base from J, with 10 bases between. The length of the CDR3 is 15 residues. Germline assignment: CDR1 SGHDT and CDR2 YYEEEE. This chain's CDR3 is CASRLRGSGANVLTF. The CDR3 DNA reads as TGTGCCAGCAGGTTGAGGGGGTCTGGGGCCAACGTCCTGACTTTC.

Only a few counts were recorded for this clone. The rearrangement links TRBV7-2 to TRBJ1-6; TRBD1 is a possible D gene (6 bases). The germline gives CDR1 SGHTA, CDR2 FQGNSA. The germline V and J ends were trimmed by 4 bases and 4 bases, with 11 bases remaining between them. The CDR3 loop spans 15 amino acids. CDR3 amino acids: CASSYNRAYNSPLHF. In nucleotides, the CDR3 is TGTGCCAGCAGCTACAACAGGGCATATAATTCACCCCTCCACTTT.

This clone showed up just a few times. The CDR3 sequence is CASSSRGQQETQYF. CDR3 DNA: TGCGCCAGCAGCTCCCGAGGACAGCAAGAGACCCAGTACTTC. The V and J genes are TRBV5-1 and TRBJ2-5, with a weak D call TRBD1 (6 bases). Trimming pared 3 bases from V and 2 bases from J, leaving 11 bases between. CDR3 length: 14 residues. CDR1 and CDR2 (germline): SGHRS, YFSETQ.

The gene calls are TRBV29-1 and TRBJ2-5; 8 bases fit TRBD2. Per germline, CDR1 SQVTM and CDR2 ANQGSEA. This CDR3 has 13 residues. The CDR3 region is CRGGGGSEETQYF. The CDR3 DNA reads TGCAGGGGGGGCGGGGGGTCCGAAGAGACCCAGTACTTC.